This TCR beta chain stems from a study of cytomegalovirus exposure and HLA in healthy donors. Study background: Genotyping of 400 or so donors showed that 80% to 85% belonged to the Caucasian-associated ancestry cluster.

60 Vbeta and 13 Jbeta primers were used in PCR. Some clones are missing from TCRdb's copy, which holds only in-frame ones; the method was immunoSEQ multiplex PCR. The sample consists of around 150,000 clones, approximately 85% of them appearing once. The sample consisted of PBMCs. The origin of this receptor is a young man in good health and CMV-seropositive.

CDR3 sequence reads: CASSPPLAKNIQYF. CDR3 nucleotide sequence: TGTGCCAGCAGCCCCCCGTTAGCCAAAAACATTCAGTACTTC. V usage is TRBV7-2 and J usage is TRBJ2-4; no clear D. CDR3 length: 14 amino acids. Germline CDR1 SGHTA, CDR2 FQGNSA. Trimming cost V 5 bases and J 0 bases, with 8 bases left between them.